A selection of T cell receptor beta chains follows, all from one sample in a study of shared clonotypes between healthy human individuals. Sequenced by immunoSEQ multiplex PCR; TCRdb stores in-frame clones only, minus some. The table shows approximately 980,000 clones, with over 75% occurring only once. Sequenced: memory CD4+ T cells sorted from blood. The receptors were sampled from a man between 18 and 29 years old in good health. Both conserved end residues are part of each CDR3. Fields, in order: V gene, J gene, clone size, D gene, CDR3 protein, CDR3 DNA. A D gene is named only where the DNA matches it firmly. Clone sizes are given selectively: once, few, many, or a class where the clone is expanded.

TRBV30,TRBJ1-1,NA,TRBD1,CAWSNRQGGNTEAFF,TGTGCCTGGAGTAACCGACAGGGAGGTAACACTGAAGCTTTCTTT
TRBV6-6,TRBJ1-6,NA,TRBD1,CASRDRGMRNSPLHF,TGTGCCAGCAGAGACAGGGGCATGAGGAATTCACCCCTCCACTTT
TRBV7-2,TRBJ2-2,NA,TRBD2,CASSPNLAGGTGELFF,TGTGCCAGCAGCCCTAACCTAGCGGGCGGCACCGGGGAGCTGTTTTTT
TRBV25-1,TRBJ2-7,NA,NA,CASSDRAGSYEQYF,TGTGCCAGCAGTGACCGGGCAGGGTCCTACGAGCAGTACTTC
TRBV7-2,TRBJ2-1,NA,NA,CASSLSFGGHNEQFF,TGTGCCAGCAGCTTAAGTTTCGGGGGCCACAATGAGCAGTTCTTC
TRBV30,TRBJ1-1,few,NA,CAWVFNTEAFF,TGTGCCTGGGTCTTCAACACTGAAGCTTTCTTT
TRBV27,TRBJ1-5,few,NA,CASRPQALRIQPQHF,TGTGCCAGCAGACCTCAGGCCCTTCGGATCCAGCCCCAGCATTTT
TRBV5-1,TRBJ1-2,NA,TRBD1,CASSLAEDRKGYTF,TGCGCCAGCAGCTTGGCCGAGGACAGGAAAGGCTACACCTTC
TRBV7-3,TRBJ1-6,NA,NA,CASSLNSPGHNSPLHF,TGTGCCAGCAGCTTAAATTCCCCAGGGCATAATTCACCCCTCCACTTT
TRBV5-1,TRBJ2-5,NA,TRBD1,CASSLGTGVETQYF,TGCGCCAGCAGCTTGGGGACAGGGGTAGAGACCCAGTACTTC
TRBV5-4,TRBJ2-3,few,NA,CASSRDSTDTQYF,TGTGCCAGCAGCCGGGACAGCACAGATACGCAGTATTTT
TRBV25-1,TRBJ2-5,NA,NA,CASRKTSVGETQYF,TGTGCCAGCAGAAAAACCTCAGTCGGGGAGACCCAGTACTTC
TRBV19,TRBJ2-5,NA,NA,CASSTVETQYF,TGTGCCAGTAGTACCGTCGAGACCCAGTACTTC
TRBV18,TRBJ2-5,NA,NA,CASSPGLSRQETQYF,TGTGCCAGCTCACCAGGTTTAAGCAGACAAGAGACCCAGTACTTC
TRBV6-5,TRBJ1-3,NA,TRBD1,CASSAGTATGNTIYF,TGTGCCAGCAGCGCCGGGACAGCCACTGGAAACACCATATATTTT
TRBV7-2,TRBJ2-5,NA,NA,CASSPPGVGETQYF,TGTGCCAGCAGCCCCCCGGGGGTGGGAGAGACCCAGTACTTC
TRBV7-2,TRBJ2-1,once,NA,CASSGGDTSYNEQFF,TGTGCCAGCAGCGGGGGGGACACATCCTACAATGAGCAGTTCTTC
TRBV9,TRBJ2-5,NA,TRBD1,CASSVMGQSQETQYF,TGTGCCAGCAGCGTAATGGGACAGAGCCAAGAGACCCAGTACTTC
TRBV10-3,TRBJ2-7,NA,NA,CAIGDPRAYEQYF,TGTGCCATCGGGGACCCCAGGGCCTACGAGCAGTACTTC
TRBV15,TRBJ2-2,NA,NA,CATSIPRRRINTGELFF,TGTGCCACCAGCATCCCTCGGAGGAGAATTAACACCGGGGAGCTGTTTTTT
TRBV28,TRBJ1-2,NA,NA,CASRRDGPSNHYGYTF,TGTGCCAGCAGAAGGGACGGACCGTCCAACCACTATGGCTACACCTTC
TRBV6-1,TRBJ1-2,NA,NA,CASSASGAGAYGYTF,TGTGCCAGCAGTGCATCGGGTGCAGGAGCTTATGGCTACACCTTC
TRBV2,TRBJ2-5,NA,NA,CASSLRETQYF,TGTGCCAGCAGTTTAAGAGAGACCCAGTACTTC
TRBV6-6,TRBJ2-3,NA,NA,CASSYGDFTSTDTQYF,TGTGCCAGCAGTTACGGGGACTTCACTAGCACAGATACGCAGTATTTT
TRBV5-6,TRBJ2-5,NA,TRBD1,CASSLIQGAWETQYF,TGTGCCAGCAGCTTAATACAGGGGGCTTGGGAGACCCAGTACTTC
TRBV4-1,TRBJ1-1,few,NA,CASSQVRLSNTEAFF,TGCGCCAGCAGCCAAGTGCGGCTCTCGAACACTGAAGCTTTCTTT
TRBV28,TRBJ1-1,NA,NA,CASRGQTNTEAFF,TGTGCCAGCAGGGGACAAACGAACACTGAAGCTTTCTTT
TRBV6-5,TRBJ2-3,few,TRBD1,CASRTGTGGGDTQYF,TGTGCCAGCAGAACCGGGACAGGGGGTGGGGATACGCAGTATTTT
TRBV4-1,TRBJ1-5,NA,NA,CASSQADRANQPQHF,TGCGCCAGCAGCCAAGCTGACCGGGCCAATCAGCCCCAGCATTTT
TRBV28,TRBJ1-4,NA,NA,CASSSSPSTALFF,TGTGCCAGCAGTTCCTCCCCTAGTACGGCCTTGTTTTTT
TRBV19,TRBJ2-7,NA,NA,CASSLVIYEQYF,TGTGCCAGTTCTCTAGTAATCTACGAGCAGTACTTC
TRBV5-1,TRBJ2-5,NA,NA,CASSLFLRYQETQYF,TGCGCCAGCAGCTTGTTCCTCAGGTACCAAGAGACCCAGTACTTC
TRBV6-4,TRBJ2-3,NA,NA,CASSLYGQDTQYF,TGTGCCAGCAGCCTATATGGCCAAGATACGCAGTATTTT
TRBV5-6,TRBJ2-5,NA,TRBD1,CASSQVRDRVSETQYF,TGTGCCAGCAGCCAAGTGCGGGACAGGGTATCGGAGACCCAGTACTTC
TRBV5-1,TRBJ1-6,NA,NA,CASSPNSYNSPLHF,TGCGCCAGCAGCCCCAACTCCTATAATTCACCCCTCCACTTT
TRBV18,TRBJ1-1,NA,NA,CASSLQQNTEAFF,TGTGCCAGCTCACTCCAGCAGAACACTGAAGCTTTCTTT
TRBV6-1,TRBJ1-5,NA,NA,CASSERGGLGNQPQHF,TGTGCCAGCAGTGAACGCGGGGGTTTGGGCAATCAGCCCCAGCATTTT
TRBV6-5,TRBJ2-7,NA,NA,CASSYPPRVNEQYF,TGTGCCAGCAGTTACCCCCCAAGAGTCAACGAGCAGTACTTC
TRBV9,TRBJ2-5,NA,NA,CASSPGQQETQYF,TGTGCCAGCAGTCCCGGACAGCAAGAGACCCAGTACTTC
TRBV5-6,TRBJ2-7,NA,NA,CASSLVTSYEQYF,TGTGCCAGCAGCTTGGTCACCTCCTACGAGCAGTACTTC
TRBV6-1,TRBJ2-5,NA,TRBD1,CASSEVRQGFQYF,TGTGCCAGCAGTGAAGTACGACAGGGCTTCCAGTACTTC
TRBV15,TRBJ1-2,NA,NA,CATSRTDLGNYGYTF,TGTGCCACCAGCAGGACGGACTTGGGGAACTATGGCTACACCTTC
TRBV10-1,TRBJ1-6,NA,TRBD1,CASSEGGQVRSPLHF,TGCGCCAGCAGTGAGGGGGGACAGGTCCGTTCACCCCTCCACTTT
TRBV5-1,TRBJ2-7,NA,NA,CASSSGSSISYEQYF,TGCGCCAGCAGCTCGGGGAGTTCGATCTCCTACGAGCAGTACTTC
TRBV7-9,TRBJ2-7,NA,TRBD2,CASSLRTSVEQYF,TGTGCCAGCAGCCTAAGGACTAGCGTCGAGCAGTACTTC
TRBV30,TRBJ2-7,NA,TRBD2,CAWSVGLAGTYEQYF,TGTGCCTGGAGTGTCGGGCTAGCGGGGACCTACGAGCAGTACTTC